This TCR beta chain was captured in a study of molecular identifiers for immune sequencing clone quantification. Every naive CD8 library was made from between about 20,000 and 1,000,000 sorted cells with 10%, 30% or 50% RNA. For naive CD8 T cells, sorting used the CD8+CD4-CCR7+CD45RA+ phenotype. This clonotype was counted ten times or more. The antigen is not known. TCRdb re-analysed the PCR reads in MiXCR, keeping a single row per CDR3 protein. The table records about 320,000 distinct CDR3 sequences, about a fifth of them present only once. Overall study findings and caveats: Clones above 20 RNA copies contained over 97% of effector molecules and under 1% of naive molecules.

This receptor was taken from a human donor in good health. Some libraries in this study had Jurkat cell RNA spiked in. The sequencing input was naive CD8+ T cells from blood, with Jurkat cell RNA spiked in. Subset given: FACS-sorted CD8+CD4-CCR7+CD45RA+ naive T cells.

The CDR3 is CASSYRARGTEAFF. The CDR3, as DNA: TGTGCCAGCAGCTACAGGGCCCGAGGGACTGAAGCTTTCTTT. This chain connects TRBV6-2 or TRBV6-3 to TRBJ1-1; tentative D call: TRBD1 (6 bases). The length of the CDR3 is 14 residues. The germline gives CDR1 MNHEY, CDR2 SVGEGT. Trimming cost V 6 bases and J 5 bases, with 16 bases left between them.